This T cell receptor beta chain was sequenced in a study of blood T cell repertoires in COVID-19. Overall study context: Sources were T cells, B-cell-depleted T cells, or PBMCs; the material itself was cDNA or gDNA.

In the authors' methods: Amplification of reference gene primers provided the estimated nucleated cell counts. This table comes from immunoSEQ multiplex PCR, and its TCRdb copy is limited to in-frame clones, with some not included. That table furnishes V, J and clone size, whereas the DNA furnished D and trimming. The sample records a few hundred thousand clones, over 75% being singletons. Seattle enrolled patients during active infection and tracked them longitudinally. This CDR3 comprises 18 residues. CDR1 and CDR2 (germline): SGHDT, YYEEEE. V trimming: 0 bases; J trimming: 0 bases; junction bases outside the gene matches: 10.

This receptor was taken from a woman aged 70-85 years with COVID-19, enrolled during active disease. This chain connects TRBV5-6 to TRBJ2-3, with TRBD2 matching 7 bases. Sequenced sample: peripheral blood. CDR3 loop: CASSLAKVVGGSTDTQYF. CDR3 bases: TGTGCCAGCAGCTTGGCCAAAGTTGTGGGGGGGAGCACAGATACGCAGTATTTT.